In its sample, the clone carrying this T cell receptor (beta chain) is medium-sized. The sample's time point: sample taken at primary tumor resection. This sample was taken from a study of spatial heterogeneity in lung cancer. TCRdb called the 5' RACE reads again in MiXCR, with one record for every CDR3 protein. The profile covers over 2,500 distinct CDR3 sequences, with about 9.1% appearing a single time and approximately 29% taken by the ten largest. This CDR3 comprises 15 residues. The germline V and J ends were trimmed by 0 bases and 1 base, with 9 bases remaining between them. The starting material was normal lung tissue next to the tumor, obtained at surgery. The chain joins TRBV23-1 to TRBJ2-5; D is tentatively TRBD1 or TRBD2 (5 bases each). TRBV23-1 has ORF status, its function being uncertain. The clonotype was recovered from a male donor with early-stage non-small cell lung cancer. For the CDR3, the DNA is TGCGCCAGCAGTCAATCAGGGACGATCCAAGAGACCCAGTACTTC. This translates into CASSQSGTIQETQYF.